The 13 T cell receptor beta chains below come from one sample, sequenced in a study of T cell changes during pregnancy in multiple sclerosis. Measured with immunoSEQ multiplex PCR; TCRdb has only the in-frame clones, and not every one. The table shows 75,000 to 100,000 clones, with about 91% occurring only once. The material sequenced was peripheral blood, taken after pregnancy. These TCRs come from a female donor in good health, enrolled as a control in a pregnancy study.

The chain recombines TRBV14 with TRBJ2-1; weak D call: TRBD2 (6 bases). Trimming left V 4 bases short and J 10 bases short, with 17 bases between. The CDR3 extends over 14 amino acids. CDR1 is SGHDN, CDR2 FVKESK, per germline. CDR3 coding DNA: TGTGCCAGCAGCCTCAGACTAGTACGGAGCGAGCAGTTCTTC. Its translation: CASSLRLVRSEQFF. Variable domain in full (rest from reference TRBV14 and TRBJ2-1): EAGVTQFPSHSVIEKGQTVTLRCDPISGHDNLYWYRRVMGKEIKFLLHFVKESKQDESGMPNNRFLAERTGGTYSTLKVQPAELEDSGVYFCASSLRLVRSEQFFGPGTRLTVL.

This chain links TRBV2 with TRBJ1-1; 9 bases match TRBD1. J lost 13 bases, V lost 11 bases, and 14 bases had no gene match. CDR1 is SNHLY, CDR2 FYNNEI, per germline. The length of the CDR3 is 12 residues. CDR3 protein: CAATGGGTRVFF. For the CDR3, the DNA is TGTGCCGCCACAGGGGGCGGAACTCGAGTTTTCTTT.

The CDR3 DNA is TGTGCCAGCAGCTTAGGTATCGGTCAGGGGGAGGCGAACACTGAAGCTTTCTTT. This gives the protein CASSLGIGQGEANTEAFF. The rearrangement uses TRBV7-2 and TRBJ1-1; TRBD1 aligns across 7 bases. With V trimmed by 1 base and J by 1 base, 12 bases remained unmatched. This CDR3 has 18 residues. CDR1 and CDR2 from the germline V gene are SGHTA and FQGNSA.

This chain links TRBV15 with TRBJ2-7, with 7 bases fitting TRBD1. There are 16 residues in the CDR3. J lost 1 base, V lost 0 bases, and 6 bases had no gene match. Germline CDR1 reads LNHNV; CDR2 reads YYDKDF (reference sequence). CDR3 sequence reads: CATSRDRQGTSYEQYF. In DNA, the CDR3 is TGTGCCACCAGCAGAGATCGACAGGGAACATCCTACGAGCAGTACTTC.

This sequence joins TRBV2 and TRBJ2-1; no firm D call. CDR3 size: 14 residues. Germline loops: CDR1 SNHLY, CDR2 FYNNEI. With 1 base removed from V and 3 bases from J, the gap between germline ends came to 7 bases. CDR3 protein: CASSEGPDYNEQFF. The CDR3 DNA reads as TGTGCCAGCAGTGAAGGGCCCGACTACAATGAGCAGTTCTTC. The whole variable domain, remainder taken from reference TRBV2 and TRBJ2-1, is EPEVTQTPSHQVTQMGQEVILRCVPISNHLYFYWYRQILGQKVEFLVSFYNNEISEKSEIFDDQFSVERPDGSNFTLKIRSTKLEDSAMYFCASSEGPDYNEQFFGPGTRLTVL.

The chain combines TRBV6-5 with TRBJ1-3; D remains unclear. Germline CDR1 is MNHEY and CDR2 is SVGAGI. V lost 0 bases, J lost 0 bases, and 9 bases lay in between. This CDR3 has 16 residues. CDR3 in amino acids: CASSYSSVTSGNTIYF. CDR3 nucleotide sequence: TGTGCCAGCAGTTACTCGTCGGTAACCTCTGGAAACACCATATATTTT.

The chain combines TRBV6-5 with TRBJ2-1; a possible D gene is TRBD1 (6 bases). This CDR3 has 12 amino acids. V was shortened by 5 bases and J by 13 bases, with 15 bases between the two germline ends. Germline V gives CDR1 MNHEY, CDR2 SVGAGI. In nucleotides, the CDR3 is TGTGCCAGCAGTCGGACAGACTTTAAACAGTTCTTC. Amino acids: CASSRTDFKQFF.

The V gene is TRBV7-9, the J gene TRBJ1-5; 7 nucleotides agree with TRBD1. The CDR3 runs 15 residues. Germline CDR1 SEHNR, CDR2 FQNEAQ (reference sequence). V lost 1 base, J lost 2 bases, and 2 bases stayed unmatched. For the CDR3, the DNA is TGTGCCAGCAGCTTAGGAACAGGGGGCAATCAGCCCCAGCATTTT. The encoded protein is CASSLGTGGNQPQHF.

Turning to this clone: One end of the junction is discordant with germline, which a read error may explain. The CDR3 DNA reads as TGTGCCAGCAGCAACCTAGACAGGACGCAAGAGACCCAGTACTTC. It translates to CASSNLDRTQETQYF. V and J are TRBV5-1 and TRBJ2-5; D may be TRBD1 (6 bases). This CDR3 spans 15 amino acids. From germline, CDR1 is SGHRS and CDR2 YFSETQ.

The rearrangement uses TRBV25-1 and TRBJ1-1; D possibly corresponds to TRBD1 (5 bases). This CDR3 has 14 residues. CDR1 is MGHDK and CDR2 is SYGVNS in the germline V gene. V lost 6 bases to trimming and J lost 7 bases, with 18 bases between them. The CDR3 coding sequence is TGTGCCAGCAGACCAGGGTCGATGTTCGGTGAAGCTTTCTTT. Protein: CASRPGSMFGEAFF.

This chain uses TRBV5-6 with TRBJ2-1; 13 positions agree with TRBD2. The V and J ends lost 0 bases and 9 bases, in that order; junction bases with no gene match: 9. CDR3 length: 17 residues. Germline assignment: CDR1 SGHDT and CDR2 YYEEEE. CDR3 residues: CASSLGEVRLAGGEQFF. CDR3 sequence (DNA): TGTGCCAGCAGCTTGGGCGAAGTTCGACTAGCGGGAGGTGAGCAGTTCTTC.

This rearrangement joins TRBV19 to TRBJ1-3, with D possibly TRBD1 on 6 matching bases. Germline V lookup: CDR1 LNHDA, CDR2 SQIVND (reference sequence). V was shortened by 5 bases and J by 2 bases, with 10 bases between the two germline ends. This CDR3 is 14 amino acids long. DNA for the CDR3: TGTGCCAGTAGTCACAGGGAACCTGGAAACACCATATATTTT. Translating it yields CASSHREPGNTIYF.

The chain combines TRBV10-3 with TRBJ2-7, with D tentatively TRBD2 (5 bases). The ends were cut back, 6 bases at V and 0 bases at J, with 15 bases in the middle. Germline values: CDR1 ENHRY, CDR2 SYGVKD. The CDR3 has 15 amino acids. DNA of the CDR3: TGTGCCATCAGACTAGAAGCGCTTAGCTCCTACGAGCAGTACTTC. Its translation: CAIRLEALSSYEQYF.